This T cell receptor beta chain appears in the sequencing data of a study of a mutant IDH1 vaccine in newly diagnosed glioma. Study-level background: Radiotherapy, temozolomide, or both had been given previously, and both were given to most.

Clones were sequenced by immunoSEQ multiplex PCR, and TCRdb holds only the in-frame ones, with some missing. The table includes 50,000 to 65,000 clones, about four fifths detected once. The V gene end was trimmed by 0 bases and the J gene end by 3 bases; junction bases not matched to a gene: 3. CDR1 is SGHRS, CDR2 YFSETQ, per germline. The CDR3 is 16 residues long. Noted time point: week 11, during vaccination. What each vaccine dose contained was 300 ug of mutant IDH1 20-mer peptide, accompanied by topical imiquimod. Note on this clone: The target antigen is unknown.

The chain employs TRBV5-1 and TRBJ2-2; 9 nucleotides agree with TRBD1. The material sequenced was PBMCs, taken from a glioma patient whose treatment included an IDH1 peptide vaccine. The TCR was taken from a woman between 45 and 60 years old with glioma. The CDR3 protein is CASSLVGQGHTGELFF. In nucleotides, the CDR3 is TGCGCCAGCAGCTTGGTGGGACAGGGTCACACCGGGGAGCTGTTTTTT.